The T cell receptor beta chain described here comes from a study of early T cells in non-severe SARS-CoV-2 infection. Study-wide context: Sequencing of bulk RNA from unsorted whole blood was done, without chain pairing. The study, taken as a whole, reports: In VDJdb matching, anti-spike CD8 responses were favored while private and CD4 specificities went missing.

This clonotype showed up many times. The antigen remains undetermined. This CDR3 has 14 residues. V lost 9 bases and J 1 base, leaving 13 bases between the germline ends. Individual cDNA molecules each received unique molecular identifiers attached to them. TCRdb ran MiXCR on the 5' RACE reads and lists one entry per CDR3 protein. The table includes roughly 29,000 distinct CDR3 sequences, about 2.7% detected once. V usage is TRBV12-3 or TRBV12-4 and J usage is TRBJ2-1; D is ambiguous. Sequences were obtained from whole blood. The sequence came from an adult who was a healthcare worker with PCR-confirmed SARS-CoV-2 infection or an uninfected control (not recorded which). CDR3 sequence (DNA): TGTGCCAGTACCACTGAGATTTCCTACAATGAGCAGTTCTTC. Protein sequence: CASTTEISYNEQFF.